This is a list of T cell receptor beta chains from one sample in a study of metastatic and nonmetastatic thyroid tumors. MiXCR re-clonotyped the PCR reads for TCRdb. The sample holds around 44,000 clones, approximately 28% seen once. Material for sequencing was blood. The receptors derive from a male donor with papillary thyroid cancer or a benign thyroid nodule (not recorded which). Some clones in this sample may be carry-over from other donors' samples. The CDR3 runs from the conserved cysteine through the conserved F or W. The D gene is left open where the match is weak. For some rows the clone size is stated as once, few or many, or as a class when expanded; others skip it.

V	size	D	J	CDR3	DNA
TRBV5-4	-	TRBD1	TRBJ2-7	CASSLGQVRGNEQYF	TGTGCCAGCAGCCTGGGACAGGTTCGGGGTAACGAGCAGTACTTC
TRBV4-1	many	-	TRBJ2-7	CASSQARRDGPYEQYF	TGCGCCAGCAGCCAAGCTCGAAGGGACGGACCCTACGAGCAGTACTTC
TRBV30	many	-	TRBJ2-5	CAWSVNRETQYF	TGTGCCTGGAGTGTAAATAGGGAGACCCAGTACTTC
TRBV10-2	many	TRBD1	TRBJ1-2	CASSESNRGRATF	TGCGCCAGCAGTGAGTCGAACAGGGGGCGCGCCACCTTC
TRBV15	-	TRBD2	TRBJ2-3	CATSRDLAGADTQYF	TGTGCCACCAGCAGAGATCTAGCGGGAGCAGATACGCAGTATTTT
TRBV11-2	-	TRBD1	TRBJ2-7	CASSLRPARTGGTYEQYF	TGTGCCAGCAGCTTAAGACCCGCTCGGACAGGGGGTACCTACGAGCAGTACTTC
TRBV4-1	medium-sized	-	TRBJ1-2	CASSQPNNYGYTF	TGCGCCAGCAGCCAACCCAACAACTATGGCTACACCTTC
TRBV11-2	-	TRBD2	TRBJ2-2	CASSTIDSGRAPTGELFF	TGTGCCAGCAGCACAATTGATAGCGGGAGGGCCCCCACCGGGGAGCTGTTTTTT
TRBV19	-	TRBD2	TRBJ2-1	CVSSAPTSGIPFGQFF	TGTGTCAGTAGTGCCCCGACTAGCGGGATACCTTTTGGGCAGTTCTTC
TRBV3-1	many	-	TRBJ2-5	CASSRVESETQYF	TGTGCCAGCAGCCGGGTCGAATCGGAGACCCAGTACTTC
TRBV5-4	many	-	TRBJ1-1	CASSAGGVGSEAFF	TGTGCCAGCAGCGCTGGGGGGGTAGGCTCTGAAGCTTTCTTT
TRBV4-1	-	-	TRBJ2-3	CASSQDRASISTDTQYF	TGCGCCAGCAGTCAAGATCGGGCTAGCATTAGCACAGATACGCAGTATTTT
TRBV27	-	TRBD1	TRBJ2-5	CASRRPGQYKTHYF	TGTGCCAGCAGGCGTCCGGGACAGTATAAGACCCATTACTTC
TRBV18	many	TRBD1	TRBJ2-7	CASSPGPSMGQGTYEQYF	TGTGCCAGCTCACCAGGCCCGTCCATGGGACAGGGCACCTACGAGCAGTACTTC
TRBV4-1	-	TRBD1	TRBJ2-7	CASSPDTGTGSYEQYF	TGCGCCAGCAGCCCCGACACCGGGACAGGGTCGTACGAGCAGTACTTC
TRBV2	many	-	TRBJ2-7	CASREHEHAYEQYF	TGTGCCAGCAGGGAGCATGAACACGCCTACGAGCAGTACTTC
TRBV4-1	medium-sized	-	TRBJ2-7	CASSPLGRVSSYEQYF	TGCGCCAGCAGCCCACTTGGGCGGGTAAGCTCCTACGAGCAGTACTTC
TRBV9	-	-	TRBJ1-1	CASSRSAGTEAFF	TGTGCCAGCAGTCGGTCTGCTGGAACTGAAGCTTTCTTT
TRBV4-1	many	TRBD2	TRBJ2-1	CASSQELAGGINEQFF	TGCGCCAGCAGCCAAGAACTAGCGGGAGGAATCAATGAGCAGTTCTTC
TRBV6-2/TRBV6-3	many	-	TRBJ2-2	CASSPYIQTGELFF	TGTGCCAGCAGTCCCTACATACAAACCGGGGAGCTGTTTTTT
TRBV9	-	TRBD2	TRBJ2-2	CASSPSGRTNTGELFF	TGTGCCAGCAGTCCTAGCGGGAGGACGAACACCGGGGAGCTGTTTTTT
TRBV10-3	many	TRBD2	TRBJ2-3	CAISIEGGGTDTQYF	TGTGCCATCAGTATCGAGGGAGGGGGCACAGATACGCAGTATTTT
TRBV5-1	-	TRBD1	TRBJ2-7	CASSLTGTGSYEQYF	TGCGCCAGCAGCTTAACCGGGACAGGATCCTACGAGCAGTACTTC
TRBV4-1	-	TRBD2	TRBJ2-7	CVSSHGGDLVRHEQYF	TGCGTCAGCAGCCATGGGGGGGACCTCGTCCGACACGAGCAGTACTTC
TRBV12-5	few	-	TRBJ1-5	CAIDSTDQPQHF	TGTGCTATTGACTCGACAGATCAGCCCCAGCATTTT
TRBV24-1	many	-	TRBJ2-1	CATSDLGTEQFF	TGTGCCACCAGTGATTTAGGGACCGAGCAGTTCTTC
TRBV20-1	once	-	TRBJ1-5	CSARDRRGDSNQPQHF	TGCAGTGCTAGAGATCGACGAGGCGATAGCAATCAGCCCCAGCATTTT
TRBV3-1	many	-	TRBJ2-7	CASSQAGSFPDEQYF	TGTGCCAGCAGCCAAGCAGGGAGCTTTCCCGACGAGCAGTACTTC
TRBV20-1	-	TRBD1	TRBJ1-2	CSARQGALAYGYTF	TGCAGTGCTAGACAGGGGGCCCTAGCCTATGGCTACACCTTC
TRBV20-1	few	TRBD2	TRBJ2-1	CSGGTSGGNEQFF	TGCAGTGGAGGGACTAGCGGGGGGAATGAGCAGTTCTTC
TRBV28	many	-	TRBJ1-2	CASSLFRGYTF	TGTGCCAGCAGTTTATTCAGGGGCTACACCTTC
TRBV29-1	many	TRBD1	TRBJ2-7	CSVERGSPGQGGTQYF	TGCAGCGTTGAGCGAGGGTCACCGGGACAGGGTGGCACGCAGTACTTC
TRBV7-3	-	-	TRBJ2-3	CASSPTGTDSSTDTQYF	TGTGCCAGCAGCCCAACCGGGACGGATTCTAGCACAGATACGCAGTATTTT
TRBV5-6	many	TRBD1	TRBJ1-1	CASSLGDRDFRSTEAFF	TGTGCCAGCAGCTTGGGAGACAGGGATTTTAGAAGCACTGAAGCTTTCTTT
TRBV11-2	many	TRBD2	TRBJ2-3	CASSLVLAGGGDTQYF	TGTGCCAGCAGCTTAGTTCTAGCGGGAGGTGGTGATACGCAGTATTTT
TRBV27	few	-	TRBJ2-7	CASSLSQTKTGTEYEQYF	TGTGCCAGCAGTTTATCTCAAACAAAGACCGGGACGGAGTACGAGCAGTACTTC
TRBV15	-	TRBD2	TRBJ2-1	CATSRGAGDFNEQFF	TGTGCCACCAGCAGAGGGGCGGGGGACTTCAATGAGCAGTTCTTC
TRBV7-9	many	TRBD2	TRBJ2-5	CASSSRDSGMQETQYF	TGTGCCAGCAGCTCTCGCGATAGCGGGATGCAAGAGACCCAGTACTTC
TRBV20-1	-	-	TRBJ2-1	CSASRRKRNEQFF	TGCAGTGCTAGTCGGCGGAAGCGCAATGAGCAGTTCTTC
TRBV6-2/TRBV6-3	-	-	TRBJ2-2	CASSYSSLLIGQSRTGELFF	TGTGCCAGCAGTTACTCGAGCTTACTCATTGGGCAGAGCAGGACCGGGGAGCTGTTTTTT
TRBV5-1	-	-	TRBJ2-2	CAISSGTWHTGELFF	TGCGCCATCAGCTCCGGGACATGGCACACCGGGGAGCTGTTTTTT
TRBV2	few	-	TRBJ1-5	CASRGTGYQPQHF	TGTGCCAGCAGGGGAACAGGGTATCAGCCCCAGCATTTT
TRBV20-1	many	-	TRBJ2-5	CSAEPQGDQETQYF	TGCAGTGCCGAACCTCAAGGGGACCAAGAGACCCAGTACTTC
TRBV27	few	-	TRBJ2-3	CASRTIQGTDTQYF	TGTGCCAGCAGAACGATACAGGGGACTGATACGCAGTATTTT
TRBV4-1	once	-	TRBJ1-3	CASSQEGRDGWLVNTIYF	TGCGCCAGCAGCCAAGAAGGACGGGACGGGTGGCTAGTAAACACCATATATTTT
TRBV20-1	-	-	TRBJ2-5	CSARGLAWGPWLETQYF	TGCAGTGCTAGAGGGCTAGCGTGGGGGCCGTGGCTGGAGACCCAGTACTTC
TRBV6-2/TRBV6-3	few	-	TRBJ2-1	CASSLMSSYNEQFF	TGTGCCAGCAGTTTAATGAGCTCCTACAATGAGCAGTTCTTC